Below, 25 T cell receptor beta chains from the same sample are listed, as sequenced in a study of human T cells and chemical hapten exposure. Regarding time point: patch test 1, 2 weeks after DPC sensitization. Treatment noted: therapeutic diphenylcyclopropenone sensitization with weekly scalp DPC. Using its own MiXCR run on the RACE reads, TCRdb lists one record per CDR3 protein. The repertoire holds about 360,000 distinct CDR3 sequences, with more than 4.5% as singletons. The sample consisted of whole blood, taken in connection with sensitization to the hapten diphenylcyclopropenone (DPC). All receptors come from a woman in her 50s with alopecia areata. Some clones in this sample may be carry-over from other donors' samples.

This clonotype was counted ten times or more. The J gene is TRBJ1-4, the V gene TRBV20-1; tentative D call: TRBD1 (6 bases). The CDR3 spans 13 residues. The ends were cut back, 6 bases at V and 8 bases at J, with 16 bases in the middle. The germline V gene encodes CDR1 DFQATT and CDR2 SNEGSKA (reference sequence). The CDR3 DNA follows: TGCAGTGCGAAGCGGACAGTTCGGGAAAAACTGTTTTTT. Translated: CSAKRTVREKLFF.

This clonotype appeared a few times. This clone may be a read error of a much larger clone one base away. The rearrangement links TRBV6-1 to TRBJ1-5; 10 nucleotides align to TRBD1. The CDR3 has 14 residues. Germline CDR1 and CDR2: MNHNS and SASEGT. V trimming: 7 bases; J trimming: 2 bases; junction bases outside the gene matches: 2. For the CDR3, the DNA is TGTGCCAGCACCGGGACAGGGGGCAATCAGCCCCAGCATTTT. This codes for CASTGTGGNQPQHF.

A few counts support this clonotype. V gene TRBV6-6 combines with J gene TRBJ2-4; D remains ambiguous. The V end lost 5 bases, the J end lost 2 bases, and 7 bases lay between the germline ends. The length of the CDR3 is 13 residues. Looked up from germline, CDR1 is MNHNY and CDR2 is SVGAGI (reference sequence). CDR3 sequence reads: CASSSWPKNIQYF. The CDR3 nucleotides read TGTGCCAGCAGTAGCTGGCCCAAAAACATTCAGTACTTC.

This clonotype was detected ten times or more. J is TRBJ1-1 and V is TRBV20-1; D ambiguous. This CDR3 comprises 12 residues. Germline V gene lookup returns CDR1 DFQATT and CDR2 SNEGSKA (reference sequence). In nucleotides, the CDR3 is TGCAGCCCGGACCCCTTGGGCACTGAAGCTTTCTTT. It encodes CSPDPLGTEAFF.

This chain connects TRBV7-9 to TRBJ2-3; TRBD2 matches 7 bases. The CDR3 loop spans 16 amino acids. The V segment lost 5 bases and the J segment 4 bases; nucleotides outside the gene matches: 12. Germline V lookup: CDR1 SEHNR, CDR2 FQNEAQ (reference sequence). The CDR3 region has the DNA TGTGCCAGCAGCCCCCCTAGCGGTACAGCCCCAGATACGCAGTATTTT. It encodes CASSPPSGTAPDTQYF.

This clonotype was counted at least ten times. The rearrangement links TRBV20-1 to TRBJ1-6; 7 bases match TRBD1. Per germline, CDR1 DFQATT and CDR2 SNEGSKA (reference sequence). This CDR3 comprises 14 residues. V lost 3 bases, J lost 8 bases, and 7 bases stayed unmatched. The CDR3 loop reads CSARSGTEYSPLHF. The DNA for the CDR3 is TGCAGTGCTAGGTCGGGGACAGAGTATTCACCCCTCCACTTT.

The rearrangement links TRBV7-2 to TRBJ2-1; D gene ambiguous. The germline CDR1 and CDR2 sequences are SGHTA and FQGNSA. The CDR3 spans 18 residues. With 0 bases removed from V and 9 bases from J, the gap between germline ends came to 24 bases. The CDR3 reads CASSLATAFSISRIEQFF. The CDR3 DNA sequence: TGTGCCAGCAGCTTAGCCACAGCATTTAGCATATCTCGTATTGAGCAGTTCTTC.

This clonotype was observed at least ten times. V and J are TRBV29-1 and TRBJ2-1; TRBD1 matches 7 bases. The CDR3 is made up of 11 amino acids. V shed 6 bases and J 7 bases; nucleotides not matched to a gene: 3. Per the germline V gene, CDR1 is SQVTM and CDR2 is ANQGSEA. The CDR3 DNA follows: TGCAGCGTCACAGGGGTGAATGAGCAGTTCTTC. It translates to CSVTGVNEQFF.

This clonotype occurred many times. The chain employs TRBV2 and TRBJ2-2, with 7 bases that match TRBD1. Germline assignment: CDR1 SNHLY and CDR2 FYNNEI. CDR3 size: 14 residues. V dropped 3 bases and J dropped 8; count of bases not matched to a gene: 6. CDR3 amino acids: CASSDSRQGGELFF. The DNA for the CDR3 is TGTGCCAGCAGTGATTCCCGACAGGGAGGGGAGCTGTTTTTT.

J is TRBJ1-2 and V is TRBV10-3, with D hard to call. The length of the CDR3 is 13 residues. Germline loops: CDR1 ENHRY, CDR2 SYGVKD. With 6 bases removed from V and 0 bases from J, the gap between germline ends came to 8 bases. For the CDR3, the DNA is TGTGCCATCAGGACCACAGCTAACTATGGCTACACCTTC. Translating gives CAIRTTANYGYTF.

This clonotype was counted ten times or more. This sequence joins TRBV24-1 and TRBJ2-1, with 7 bases aligning to TRBD1. Trimming removed 0 bases from V and 2 bases from J; junction bases left unmatched: 3. Germline V gene sequence: CDR1 KGHDR, CDR2 SFDVKD. The length of the CDR3 is 16 residues. For the CDR3, the DNA is TGTGCCACCAGTGATTTGGGGCAGGGGGCCTACAATGAGCAGTTCTTC. Residues: CATSDLGQGAYNEQFF.

This clonotype has only a few counts. The rearrangement joins TRBV7-2 to TRBJ2-7; maybe TRBD2 (6 bases). CDR3 size: 12 residues. Trimming left V 4 bases short and J 9 bases short, with 13 bases between. Germline-derived CDR1 and CDR2 are SGHTA and FQGNSA. The CDR3 region is CASSSGTAGQYF. CDR3 nucleotide sequence: TGTGCCAGCAGCTCAGGGACTGCGGGGCAGTACTTC.

This clonotype was counted at least ten times. The chain is built from TRBV29-1 and TRBJ2-7, with 13 bases lining up with TRBD2. CDR1 is SQVTM, CDR2 ANQGSEA, per germline. The CDR3 runs to 13 residues. Trimming cost V 5 bases and J 6 bases; bases outside gene matches: 4. For the CDR3, the DNA is TGCAGCGTTCCGGGACTAGCGGGACGCGAGCAGTACTTC. Protein: CSVPGLAGREQYF.

This clonotype appeared many times. The CDR3: CSASRLYNEQFF. In DNA form, the CDR3 reads TGCAGTGCTAGCCGTCTCTACAATGAGCAGTTCTTC. This chain links TRBV20-1 with TRBJ2-1; D unresolved. There are 12 residues in the CDR3. CDR1 DFQATT and CDR2 SNEGSKA come from the germline V gene (reference sequence). V was pared by 3 bases and J by 3 bases, with 6 bases between.

This clonotype was observed many times. V and J are TRBV4-3 and TRBJ2-3; 9 bases align to TRBD1. The CDR3 contains 16 residues. Germline CDR1 LGHNA, CDR2 YSLEER. The J segment lost 2 bases and the V segment lost 4 bases, leaving 7 bases of the junction unmatched. CDR3 in amino acids: CASSPGTGLHTDTQYF. In DNA, the CDR3 is TGCGCCAGCAGCCCAGGGACAGGGCTACACACAGATACGCAGTATTTT.

The chain employs TRBV18 and TRBJ1-6; D unclear. Trimming pared 6 bases from V and 9 bases from J, leaving 18 bases between. Germline V CDR1 and CDR2: KGHSH, LQKENI. The CDR3 sequence is 15 residues long. The CDR3 coding sequence is TGTGCCAGCTCGCCTTCTACTAACTCCTTTTCACCCCTCCACTTT. This encodes CASSPSTNSFSPLHF.

The rearrangement links TRBV6-2 or TRBV6-3 to TRBJ1-5, with 8 bases aligning to TRBD1. V gave up 4 bases and J gave up 2 bases; unmatched junction bases: 7. Germline loops: CDR1 MNHEY, CDR2 SVGEGT. The CDR3 runs 16 residues. CDR3 loop: CASSSPTGGGNQPQHF. DNA for the CDR3: TGTGCCAGCAGTTCCCCTACAGGGGGAGGCAATCAGCCCCAGCATTTT.

This clonotype has at least ten counts. J is TRBJ2-5 and V is TRBV12-5, with D perhaps matching TRBD1 or TRBD2 (6 bases each). Germline V lookup: CDR1 LGHNT, CDR2 FRNRAP. This CDR3 comprises 13 residues. V was clipped by 7 bases and J by 5 bases, with 14 bases between them. CDR3 in amino acids: CASVPDGGETQYF. In DNA, the CDR3 is TGTGCTAGTGTCCCGGACGGGGGCGAGACCCAGTACTTC.

This clonotype has a handful of counts. The rearrangement links TRBV28 to TRBJ1-6; TRBD1 aligns across 11 bases. Looked up from germline, CDR1 is MDHEN and CDR2 is SYDVKM. Trimming at V came to 2 bases and at J to 5 bases, leaving 2 bases not matched to a gene. The CDR3 length is 16 residues. The CDR3 sequence: CASSLRTGGNNSPLHF. CDR3 in DNA: TGTGCCAGCAGTTTACGGACAGGGGGCAATAATTCACCCCTCCACTTT.

This clonotype was found many times. This chain joins TRBV12-3 or TRBV12-4 and TRBJ1-1, with D hard to call. The germline V and J ends were trimmed by 5 bases and 2 bases, with 9 bases remaining between them. CDR3 length: 13 amino acids. The CDR3 DNA is TGTGCCAGCAGTACTACGGTCAACACTGAAGCTTTCTTT. It encodes CASSTTVNTEAFF.

CDR3 nucleotides: TGCAGTGCTAGCCTCAGGGCGACGGATACGCAGTATTTT. It yields the protein CSASLRATDTQYF. This chain links TRBV20-1 with TRBJ2-3; possible D gene TRBD1, 5 bases. The length of the CDR3 is 13 residues. Germline assignment: CDR1 DFQATT and CDR2 SNEGSKA (reference sequence). Trimming shortened V by 3 bases and J by 6 bases, and 13 bases separated the two germline ends.

The sample holds many counts of this clonotype. CDR3 bases: TGTGCCAGCAGCATTCGTCCCGGGAGGGATGAGCAGTTCTTC. Translation gives CASSIRPGRDEQFF. This chain links TRBV7-7 with TRBJ2-1; 8 bases line up with TRBD2. Germline V CDR1 and CDR2: SSHAT, FNYEAQ (reference sequence). V was clipped by 5 bases and J by 8 bases; unmatched bases: 8. The length of the CDR3 is 14 residues.

This clonotype was counted many times. This chain links TRBV14 with TRBJ1-2, with 7 bases lining up with TRBD1. With 4 bases clipped from V and 5 bases from J, the junction kept 10 bases outside the gene matches. CDR3 length: 15 amino acids. CDR1 and CDR2 (germline): SGHDN, FVKESK. CDR3 DNA sequence: TGTGCCAGCAGCCCAGTCCGGGACAGCCCTTATGGCTACACCTTC. Translating it yields CASSPVRDSPYGYTF.

This clonotype was observed a few times. V gene TRBV20-1 combines with J gene TRBJ2-5, with a tentative D call TRBD2 (5 bases). Trimming cost V 1 base and J 3 bases, with 18 bases left between them. The CDR3 is made up of 16 amino acids. Germline CDR1 DFQATT, CDR2 SNEGSKA (reference sequence). Here the CDR3 reads CSARGSYPGGEETQYF. Here the CDR3 DNA reads TGCAGTGCTAGAGGCAGTTATCCTGGAGGCGAAGAGACCCAGTACTTC.

This clonotype showed up just a few times. The chain links TRBV4-2 to TRBJ1-1, with D possibly matching TRBD1 (5 bases). This CDR3 has 13 residues. V was pared by 1 base and J by 8 bases, with 11 bases between. The germline V gene has CDR1 LGHNA and CDR2 YNFKEQ. The CDR3 here is CASSQVEGAEAFF. The CDR3 DNA reads as TGTGCCAGCAGCCAAGTAGAAGGGGCCGAAGCTTTCTTT.